Presented here are 18 T cell receptor beta chains from one specimen sequenced in a study of OX40 agonist ivuxolimab in advanced cancers. Using immunoSEQ multiplex PCR, the repertoire was profiled, and TCRdb retains in-frame clones only, with some absent. The profile shows fewer than 85,000 clones, roughly 84% of them singletons. The sequenced sample was CD4+ or CD8+ T cells sorted from blood, obtained in a trial of the OX40 agonist ivuxolimab. These receptors all come from an adult with an advanced solid tumor such as melanoma, head and neck, liver or kidney cancer.

The V call is TRBV10-2, the J call TRBJ1-5; 7 bases line up with TRBD1. Trimming cost V 0 bases and J 4 bases; bases outside gene matches: 6. The CDR3 contains 16 residues. Germline-derived CDR1 and CDR2 are WSHSY and SAAADI. CDR3 sequence (DNA): TGCGCCAGCAGTGAGTCTTCCTTGACAGGGAATCAGCCCCAGCATTTT. It is translated as CASSESSLTGNQPQHF.

The genes are TRBV19 and TRBJ1-5; D remains ambiguous. Trimming took off 3 bases at V and 6 bases at J, with 9 bases between the two ends. This CDR3 contains 13 residues. The germline V gene has CDR1 LNHDA and CDR2 SQIVND (reference sequence). CDR3 in DNA: TGTGCCAGTAGTATCAAGGGAGGTCAGCCCCAGCATTTT. Its translation: CASSIKGGQPQHF.

The chain carries TRBV6-6 and TRBJ2-7, with no clear D. The CDR3 is made up of 14 amino acids. Germline V gene lookup returns CDR1 MNHNY and CDR2 SVGAGI (reference sequence). With 0 bases removed from V and 1 base from J, the gap between germline ends came to 7 bases. Here the CDR3 DNA reads TGTGCCAGCAGTTACTCTAGGCAGTCCTACGAGCAGTACTTC. Translated, it gives CASSYSRQSYEQYF.

This clone was seen just once. This chain uses TRBV5-1 with TRBJ1-5, with TRBD1 identical over 8 bases. CDR3 size: 14 residues. Trimming took 4 bases from V and 5 from J; bases not matched to a gene: 5. Germline CDR1 and CDR2: SGHRS and YFSETQ. This chain's CDR3 is CASSKQGGDQPQHF. In DNA form, the CDR3 reads TGCGCCAGCAGCAAACAGGGGGGGGATCAGCCCCAGCATTTT.

The chain is built from TRBV10-3 and TRBJ2-3, with 10 bases lining up with TRBD1. V trimming: 3 bases; J trimming: 5 bases; junction bases outside the gene matches: 8. This CDR3 is 16 amino acids long. CDR1 and CDR2 from the germline V gene are ENHRY and SYGVKD. The CDR3, as DNA: TGTGCCATCAGTGAACCATTTGGGACAGGGGTAGATACGCAGTATTTT. Protein product: CAISEPFGTGVDTQYF.

CDR3 DNA: TGTGCCAGCAGTTTTTCTCAGCGGGGGATCTCCTACGAGCAGTACTTC. Translation gives CASSFSQRGISYEQYF. This chain joins TRBV28 and TRBJ2-7; 8 positions match TRBD2. Losses at the gene ends were 3 bases for V and 0 bases for J; bases not matched to a gene: 7. Germline V gene sequence: CDR1 MDHEN, CDR2 SYDVKM. The CDR3 has 16 amino acids.

The rearrangement joins TRBV19 to TRBJ1-2, with D possibly being TRBD1 (6 bases). V was clipped by 3 bases and J by 8 bases, with 13 bases between them. CDR3 length: 13 amino acids. The germline V gene has CDR1 LNHDA and CDR2 SQIVND (reference sequence). The CDR3 sequence is CASSIQGGGGYTF. The CDR3 coding sequence is TGTGCCAGTAGTATCCAAGGGGGAGGAGGCTACACCTTC.

The chain combines TRBV18 with TRBJ2-7; the match to TRBD2 covers 7 bases. The V segment lost 3 bases and the J segment 3 bases; nucleotides outside the gene matches: 11. The CDR3 contains 16 residues. The germline V gene encodes CDR1 KGHSH and CDR2 LQKENI. The DNA of the CDR3 is TGTGCCAGCTCACCCTCGGGAGGAGGTGGATTCTACGAGCAGTACTTC. Its protein product is CASSPSGGGGFYEQYF.

Regarding this clone: Since a much larger clone is just one base distant, this may be a read error. The rearrangement links TRBV18 to TRBJ1-1; D is undetermined. V was cut by 0 bases and J by 1 base, with 9 bases left in between. Germline V gene lookup returns CDR1 KGHSH and CDR2 LQKENI. The CDR3 has 15 residues. Here the CDR3 reads CASSPPETRNTEAFF. The CDR3 region has the DNA TGTGCCAGCTCACCACCGGAGACAAGGAACACTGAAGCTTTCTTT.

This clone was observed a handful of times. CDR3 bases: TGTGCCAGCAGTGACACTAGCGGGGGGCCAGAGACCCAGTACTTC. Its translation: CASSDTSGGPETQYF. V usage is TRBV2 and J usage is TRBJ2-5; 12 nucleotides line up with TRBD2. Trimming cost V 3 bases and J 4 bases; bases outside gene matches: 3. The CDR3 covers 15 residues. Germline assignment: CDR1 SNHLY and CDR2 FYNNEI.

This clone was picked up a small number of times. The V call is TRBV9, the J call TRBJ1-2; TRBD1 aligns across 8 bases. CDR3 length equals 15 residues. Trimming removed 4 bases from V and 4 bases from J; junction bases left unmatched: 9. Per the germline V gene, CDR1 is SGDLS and CDR2 is YYNGEE. The CDR3 DNA sequence: TGTGCCAGCAGCCGACCGGGACAGGCGCTCTATGGCTACACCTTC. It codes for CASSRPGQALYGYTF.

This clone was observed a handful of times. This chain joins TRBV5-1 and TRBJ2-7; D is uncertain. The CDR3 is 13 residues long. V was trimmed by 4 bases and J by 0 bases, leaving 8 bases between them. Germline CDR1 is SGHRS and CDR2 is YFSETQ. The CDR3 sequence: CASSQGRSYEQYF. The CDR3 DNA reads TGCGCCAGCAGCCAAGGACGCTCCTACGAGCAGTACTTC.

This clone was observed a few times. The J gene is TRBJ2-1, the V gene TRBV11-2; 10 bases map to TRBD2. Germline CDR1 reads SGHAT; CDR2 reads FQNNGV. This CDR3 contains 15 residues. V shed 5 bases, J shed 6 bases, and the junction held 7 bases outside the gene matches. The CDR3 sequence: CASSLISGRANEQFF. In DNA, the CDR3 is TGTGCCAGCAGCCTAATCAGCGGGAGGGCCAATGAGCAGTTCTTC. Based on the CDR3 plus reference TRBV11-2 and TRBJ2-1, the full variable domain is EAGVAQSPRYKIIEKRQSVAFWCNPISGHATLYWYQQILGQGPKLLIQFQNNGVVDDSQLPKDRFSAERLKGVDSTLKIQPAKLEDSAVYLCASSLISGRANEQFFGPGTRLTVL.

The rearrangement uses TRBV6-1 and TRBJ2-1; the D is unclear. The CDR3 sequence is 17 residues long. Germline V gene sequence: CDR1 MNHNS, CDR2 SASEGT. Trimming took 1 base from V and 0 from J, leaving 13 bases between them. The CDR3 nucleotides read TGTGCCAGCAGTGAAGTCAACCTTCTGAGCTCCTACAATGAGCAGTTCTTC. This gives the protein CASSEVNLLSSYNEQFF.

The CDR3 DNA follows: TGTGCCAGCAGCTTACTGGGTGGATCCACGAACACTGAAGCTTTCTTT. Translated: CASSLLGGSTNTEAFF. J is TRBJ1-1 and V is TRBV5-6; no reliable D call. There are 16 residues in the CDR3. Trimming shortened V by 2 bases and J by 1 base, and 15 bases separated the two germline ends. Per the germline V gene, CDR1 is SGHDT and CDR2 is YYEEEE.

The chain employs TRBV10-3 and TRBJ1-4; TRBD1 aligns across 7 bases. Germline CDR1 reads ENHRY; CDR2 reads SYGVKD. V shed 5 bases, J shed 0 bases, and the junction held 6 bases outside the gene matches. This CDR3 is built from 16 residues. The CDR3 DNA is TGTGCCATCAGTCGGGACAGCGGGACAACTAATGAAAAACTGTTTTTT. Its protein is CAISRDSGTTNEKLFF.

The V call is TRBV11-2, the J call TRBJ2-2; 7 bases match TRBD1. The CDR3 runs 15 residues. Looked up from germline, CDR1 is SGHAT and CDR2 is FQNNGV. V lost 7 bases to trimming and J lost 7 bases; unmatched junction nucleotides: 12. The CDR3 DNA sequence: TGTGCCAGCAACCTCGTAAGGGGGCCGAGCGGGGAGCTGTTTTTT. Translation gives CASNLVRGPSGELFF. Drawing the rest from reference TRBV11-2 and TRBJ2-2, the complete variable domain is EAGVAQSPRYKIIEKRQSVAFWCNPISGHATLYWYQQILGQGPKLLIQFQNNGVVDDSQLPKDRFSAERLKGVDSTLKIQPAKLEDSAVYLCASNLVRGPSGELFFGEGSRLTVL.

The chain is built from TRBV15 and TRBJ2-3; no clear D gene. V lost 3 bases and J 0 bases, leaving 10 bases between the germline ends. This CDR3 comprises 15 residues. Germline CDR1 is LNHNV and CDR2 is YYDKDF (reference sequence). CDR3 region: CATSSSAPSTDTQYF. In DNA form, the CDR3 reads TGTGCCACCAGCAGTAGTGCCCCTAGCACAGATACGCAGTATTTT.